Each of the 7 T cell receptor beta chains below was sequenced from the same sample in a study of shared clonotypes between healthy human individuals. Assay: immunoSEQ multiplex PCR; the TCRdb copy retains only in-frame clones and omits some. This table has some 680,000 clones, approximately 73% appearing once. Sequenced sample: memory CD4+ T cells sorted from blood. The subset: CD45RA-negative fraction. These receptors were collected from a woman aged 25 to 45 in good health.

The chain combines TRBV5-1 with TRBJ2-2, with TRBD2 matching 13 bases. CDR1 is SGHRS and CDR2 is YFSETQ in the germline V gene. The CDR3 loop spans 15 amino acids. Unmatched junction bases numbered 4, after V lost 5 bases and J lost 6 bases. This CDR3 reads CASSRTSGSAGELFF. Written as DNA, the CDR3 is TGCGCCAGCAGTCGGACTAGCGGGAGTGCCGGGGAGCTGTTTTTT.

J is TRBJ1-1 and V is TRBV27, with TRBD1 identical over 7 bases. This CDR3 is built from 13 residues. The V and J ends lost 4 bases and 7 bases, in that order; junction bases with no gene match: 6. Germline V lookup: CDR1 MNHEY, CDR2 SMNVEV (reference sequence). CDR3 nucleotide sequence: TGTGCCAGCAGTTCACGGACAGGAGATGAAGCTTTCTTT. Translation: CASSSRTGDEAFF.

The chain uses TRBV11-2 and TRBJ2-1; D remains unclear. The germline V gene encodes CDR1 SGHAT and CDR2 FQNNGV. The ends were cut back, 3 bases at V and 2 bases at J, with 8 bases in the middle. The CDR3 extends over 14 amino acids. This chain's CDR3 is CASSFGLTYNEQFF. The DNA for the CDR3 is TGTGCCAGCAGCTTCGGGCTTACCTACAATGAGCAGTTCTTC.

The chain recombines TRBV18 with TRBJ1-5, with D maybe TRBD1 (5 bases). The length of the CDR3 is 13 residues. The germline V and J ends were trimmed by 8 bases and 5 bases, with 13 bases remaining between them. Germline V CDR1 and CDR2: KGHSH, LQKENI. This CDR3 is CASRQGSDQPQHF. In DNA form, the CDR3 reads TGTGCCAGCAGGCAGGGTTCCGATCAGCCCCAGCATTTT.

This chain uses TRBV7-9 with TRBJ2-1, with 11 bases aligning to TRBD2. The CDR3 length is 16 residues. Unmatched junction bases numbered 9, after V lost 4 bases and J lost 7 bases. Germline V lookup: CDR1 SEHNR, CDR2 FQNEAQ (reference sequence). CDR3 residues: CASSYPPGLAVNEQFF. The CDR3 DNA reads as TGTGCCAGCAGCTACCCCCCGGGACTAGCGGTTAATGAGCAGTTCTTC.

This clone was recorded once. V usage is TRBV9 and J usage is TRBJ2-7; 7 nucleotides line up with TRBD2. There are 16 residues in the CDR3. Per the germline V gene, CDR1 is SGDLS and CDR2 is YYNGEE. V lost 4 bases to trimming and J lost 4 bases; unmatched junction nucleotides: 14. CDR3 nucleotide sequence: TGTGCCAGCAGCCTCACCCCCGGCGGGAGACGTTACGAGCAGTACTTC. Its translation: CASSLTPGGRRYEQYF. The full variable domain, rest sourced from reference TRBV9 and TRBJ2-7, is DSGVTQTPKHLITATGQRVTLRCSPRSGDLSVYWYQQSLDQGLQFLIQYYNGEERAKGNILERFSAQQFPDLHSELNLSSLELGDSALYFCASSLTPGGRRYEQYFGPGTRLTVT.

The V gene is TRBV10-3, the J gene TRBJ2-3; 12 nucleotides match TRBD2. CDR1 is ENHRY and CDR2 is SYGVKD in the germline V gene. CDR3 length: 15 amino acids. The V and J ends lost 2 bases and 5 bases, in that order; junction bases with no gene match: 2. The CDR3 loop reads CAISEGGLAGDTQYF. The CDR3 DNA reads TGTGCCATCAGTGAGGGGGGACTAGCGGGAGATACGCAGTATTTT.